One sample yielded the 13 T cell receptor beta chains listed below, sequenced in a study of OX40 agonist ivuxolimab in advanced cancers. Using immunoSEQ multiplex PCR, the repertoire was profiled, and TCRdb retains in-frame clones only, with some absent. The sample records some 48,000 clones, roughly 79% being singletons. Source: CD4+ or CD8+ T cells sorted from blood, taken in a trial of the OX40 agonist ivuxolimab. Receptor source: an adult with an advanced solid tumor such as melanoma, head and neck, liver or kidney cancer.

The chain has TRBV9 and TRBJ2-5; D gene ambiguous. CDR1 and CDR2 from the germline V gene are SGDLS and YYNGEE. With 2 bases removed from V and 1 base from J, the gap between germline ends came to 15 bases. The CDR3 totals 16 residues. The CDR3 region has the DNA TGTGCCAGCAGCGTCGCCCCCCGCAGCACCCAAGAGACCCAGTACTTC. This gives the protein CASSVAPRSTQETQYF.

This chain links TRBV19 with TRBJ1-2; possible D gene TRBD1, 5 bases. The CDR3 consists of 15 residues. CDR1 LNHDA and CDR2 SQIVND come from the germline V gene (reference sequence). Trimming took 9 bases from V and 0 from J, leaving 17 bases between them. In DNA, the CDR3 is TGTGCCAGCCTGGTCGGGGGACGGGCTAACTATGGCTACACCTTC. It is translated as CASLVGGRANYGYTF.

The gene calls are TRBV2 and TRBJ1-4, with a tentative D call TRBD1 (6 bases). The CDR3 runs to 15 residues. Per the germline V gene, CDR1 is SNHLY and CDR2 is FYNNEI. With 7 bases removed from V and 5 bases from J, the gap between germline ends came to 17 bases. The CDR3 is CASIRGTPRNEKLFF. The CDR3, as DNA: TGTGCCAGCATCAGGGGAACCCCCCGGAATGAAAAACTGTTTTTT.

The chain couples TRBV13 to TRBJ2-7; no reliable D call. The ends were cut back, 1 base at V and 2 bases at J, with 9 bases in the middle. From germline, CDR1 is PRHDT and CDR2 FYEKMQ (reference sequence). The CDR3 runs 14 residues. CDR3 sequence (DNA): TGTGCCAGCAGCTTAGACAGCGATCCCTACGAGCAGTACTTC. It specifies CASSLDSDPYEQYF.

V gene TRBV5-6 combines with J gene TRBJ2-5; D may match TRBD1 or TRBD2 (5 bases each). Trimming shortened V by 0 bases and J by 3 bases, and 12 bases separated the two germline ends. CDR1 and CDR2 (germline): SGHDT, YYEEEE. The CDR3 sequence is 15 residues long. The CDR3 sequence is CASSLAVGGEETQYF. The CDR3 DNA reads TGTGCCAGCAGCTTGGCCGTTGGGGGAGAAGAGACCCAGTACTTC. The entire variable domain, with the rest obtained from reference TRBV5-6 and TRBJ2-5, is as follows: DAGVTQSPTHLIKTRGQQVTLRCSPKSGHDTVSWYQQALGQGPQFIFQYYEEEERQRGNFPDRFSGHQFPNYSSELNVNALLLGDSALYLCASSLAVGGEETQYFGPGTRLLVL.

This chain connects TRBV11-2 to TRBJ2-7, with D uncertain. Trimming shortened V by 5 bases and J by 5 bases, and 7 bases separated the two germline ends. Germline lookup yields CDR1 SGHAT and CDR2 FQNNGV. The CDR3 is 11 residues long. CDR3 DNA sequence: TGTGCCAGCAGCCCCGCGAACGAGCAGTACTTC. Its protein is CASSPANEQYF.

The CDR3 bases are TGTGCCAGCAGCCAAGTGGGTGGATATAGCAATCAGCCCCAGCATTTT. Translated, it gives CASSQVGGYSNQPQHF. J is TRBJ1-5 and V is TRBV14, with D unresolved. Trimming shortened V by 1 base and J by 0 bases, and 10 bases separated the two germline ends. The CDR3 runs 16 residues. The germline V gene has CDR1 SGHDN and CDR2 FVKESK.

The gene calls are TRBV7-7 and TRBJ2-5, with TRBD1 matching over 7 bases. J was trimmed by 6 bases and V by 2 bases; bases with no gene match: 6. CDR3 length: 14 amino acids. Germline V gene data show CDR1 as SSHAT and CDR2 as FNYEAQ (reference sequence). The CDR3 bases are TGTGCCAGCAGCTTAACAAGGGACAGCAAGACCCAGTACTTC. It yields the protein CASSLTRDSKTQYF. Full variable domain (missing parts from reference TRBV7-7 and TRBJ2-5): GAGVSQSPRYKVTKRGQDVTLRCDPISSHATLYWYQQALGQGPEFLTYFNYEAQPDKSGLPSDRFSAERPEGSISTLTIQRTEQRDSAMYRCASSLTRDSKTQYFGPGTRLLVL.

The chain uses TRBV10-3 and TRBJ1-1, with 11 bases lining up with TRBD1. CDR1 ENHRY and CDR2 SYGVKD come from the germline V gene. Trimming at V came to 7 bases and at J to 3 bases, leaving 4 bases not matched to a gene. The CDR3 runs 14 residues. In DNA form, the CDR3 reads TGTGCCATCACCTCGGGACAGGGGGACACTGAAGCTTTCTTT. It yields the protein CAITSGQGDTEAFF.

This chain uses TRBV6-5 with TRBJ2-7; 9 bases match TRBD1. The germline CDR1 and CDR2 sequences are MNHEY and SVGAGI. J was trimmed by 6 bases and V by 6 bases; bases with no gene match: 9. The CDR3 spans 14 residues. CDR3 sequence reads: CASSLRGTGIEQYF. The DNA of the CDR3 is TGTGCCAGCAGCCTTCGGGGGACAGGGATCGAGCAGTACTTC.

This clone has just a few counts. Other DNA sequences from this sample encode an identical CDR3 as well. The chain joins TRBV18 to TRBJ1-1, with TRBD1 matching over 7 bases. Losses at the gene ends were 6 bases for V and 1 base for J; bases not matched to a gene: 5. Germline CDR1 KGHSH, CDR2 LQKENI. The CDR3 is made up of 14 amino acids. The CDR3 DNA is TGTGCCAGCTCGCGGGACAGCAAGAACACTGAAGCTTTCTTT. Protein product: CASSRDSKNTEAFF.

The chain has TRBV10-3 and TRBJ2-3, with D perhaps matching TRBD2 (6 bases). With 8 bases removed from V and 0 bases from J, the gap between germline ends came to 18 bases. This CDR3 comprises 16 residues. Germline CDR1 ENHRY, CDR2 SYGVKD. This CDR3 reads CAIGDPSATSTDTQYF. The CDR3 DNA is TGTGCCATCGGGGACCCTAGCGCTACTAGCACAGATACGCAGTATTTT.

V gene TRBV19 combines with J gene TRBJ1-4; 7 bases match TRBD1. V dropped 7 bases and J dropped 12; count of bases not matched to a gene: 11. The germline V gene has CDR1 LNHDA and CDR2 SQIVND (reference sequence). The CDR3 consists of 13 residues. The CDR3 here is CASNQGGPSELFF. The CDR3 region has the DNA TGTGCCAGTAATCAGGGGGGGCCTTCGGAACTGTTTTTT.